Listed below are T cell receptor beta chains from one sample, sequenced in a study of cytomegalovirus exposure and HLA in healthy donors. Assay: immunoSEQ multiplex PCR; the TCRdb copy retains only in-frame clones and omits some. The sample lists some 90,000 clones, roughly 79% occurring once. The sequenced material came from PBMCs. The receptors were gathered from a man aged 25 to 40 in good health and CMV-seronegative. CDR3s include the opening cysteine and the closing phenylalanine or tryptophan. The D gene is left open where the match is weak. The size field is filled for only some rows; it gives once, few, many or a size class.

V,D,size,J,DNA,CDR3
TRBV7-2,NA,few,TRBJ2-1,TGTGCCAGCAGCTTAGTAGCGTCCCGGATGCAGTTCTTC,CASSLVASRMQFF
TRBV7-6,NA,once,TRBJ2-3,TGTGCCAGCAGCTTAATCGGGGGCACAGATACGCAGTATTTT,CASSLIGGTDTQYF
TRBV6-6,NA,few,TRBJ1-6,TGTGCCAGCAGTTATGAGAGCTCCTATAATTCACCCCTCCACTTT,CASSYESSYNSPLHF
TRBV23-1,NA,NA,TRBJ1-1,TGCGCCAGCAGTCGGGCGGTTAGGGGGAACACTGAAGCTTTCTTT,CASSRAVRGNTEAFF
TRBV5-8,TRBD2,NA,TRBJ2-1,TGTGCCAGCAGCTTGGGACTAGCGGGAGTCGATGAGCAGTTCTTC,CASSLGLAGVDEQFF
TRBV7-7,TRBD2,NA,TRBJ2-5,TGTGCCAGCAGCTTATCAGCGGGGGGGAGACAAGAGACCCAGTACTTC,CASSLSAGGRQETQYF
TRBV25-1,NA,NA,TRBJ2-1,TGTGCCAGCAGTGAAGGACAGTCGGGTCGGGGGGTATACAATGAGCAGTTCTTC,CASSEGQSGRGVYNEQFF
TRBV27,TRBD2,NA,TRBJ2-2,TGTGCCAGCAGTTCGTACCACTTAGCGGGAGAGGTCGGGGAGCTGTTTTTT,CASSSYHLAGEVGELFF
TRBV6-6,NA,NA,TRBJ1-3,TGTGCCAGCACCCTCGACTTTGGAAACACCATATATTTT,CASTLDFGNTIYF
TRBV5-1,NA,NA,TRBJ2-3,TGCGCCAGCAGCTCTCAGCGGGTAGCCGTCGGTACGCAGTATTTT,CASSSQRVAVGTQYF
TRBV19,NA,once,TRBJ1-5,TGTGCCAGTAGTATAACCAGGGCGGGGAATCAGCCCCAGCATTTT,CASSITRAGNQPQHF
TRBV14,TRBD2,NA,TRBJ2-3,TGTGCCAGCAGCCGGAGAGCGGGGGTCACAGATACGCAGTATTTT,CASSRRAGVTDTQYF
TRBV7-9,TRBD1,NA,TRBJ2-7,TGTGCCAGCAGCGACCGGGACAGTCCCTACGAGCAGTACTTC,CASSDRDSPYEQYF
TRBV28,NA,NA,TRBJ2-2,TGTGCCAGCATCCGACAGGACACCGGGGAGCTGTTTTTT,CASIRQDTGELFF
TRBV7-9,TRBD2,NA,TRBJ2-3,TGTGCCAGCAGCCCTGGGACTAGCATAGATACGCAGTATTTT,CASSPGTSIDTQYF
TRBV6-5,NA,once,TRBJ2-3,TGTGCCAGCAGATACAGCTTGGGAGACCCTGTGGATACGCAGTATTTT,CASRYSLGDPVDTQYF
TRBV7-9,TRBD2,NA,TRBJ2-1,TGTGCCAGCAGCTTAGGGGGGAGGGGCTCCTACAATGAGCAGTTCTTC,CASSLGGRGSYNEQFF